This entry concerns a single TCR beta chain. Its antigen is not yet known. Base qualities are not recorded, but no much larger clone differs from it by a single base. The sample belongs to a study of shared clonotypes between healthy human individuals (TCRdb year 2020). Broadly, across the study: A few men and a couple of women, aged 18 to 49 years, made up the cohort. For each donor, three plates each were used for CD4 naive and CD4 memory, two plates were used for CD8 naive, and one plate was used for CD8 memory. Different laboratories and diverse techniques were used to prepare libraries and sequence TCR repertoires, to increase sequencing depth and limit assay-specific biases. The study deeply sequenced blood TCR repertoires of several healthy adults to estimate repertoire size and the extent of clonotype sharing between individuals. Each donor's leukapheresis produced roughly between about 0.9 and 9.5 billion PBMCs. The study at large found these results: Sharing across a few donors was observed for 5% to 6.5% of naive CD4, under 4% of naive CD8, over 2% of memory CD4, and about 0.38% of memory CD8 clonotypes. Larger estimated clonotype richness was generally found for naive subsets than for memory subsets. Incomplete sequencing was indicated by rarefaction of sorted-subset datasets, despite the large sequencing depth. Because the study included a small number of donors, the genetic and exposure-history diversity represented was limited. Pairwise subsampling indicated that sequencing depth was expected to affect the degree of clonotype sharing among donors. Compared with non-shared clonotypes, clonotypes shared by all four sorted-subset donors had higher generation probabilities. Sampling was limited to blood, and TCR repertoires in tissue likely differ from TCR repertoires in blood.

TCR CDR3 regions were amplified from genomic DNA by multiplex PCR using the deep immunoSEQ assay. Extracted genomic DNA from each cell subset was spread evenly across all wells of several immunoSEQ 96-well plates, with each plate serving as a replicate. For sorted subsets, about 200 ng genomic DNA, equal to approximately 30,000 T cell genomes, was loaded into each replicate PCR. Purified libraries were measured with a Qubit 3.0 fluorometer, size-checked on a Bioanalyzer 2100, and measured again with the KAPA Library Quantification kit. Each immunoSEQ 96-well plate was sequenced on its own single-read 150-cycle Illumina NextSeq 550 flow cell. The authors processed their data as follows. The immunoSEQ output contained only junctional sequences without quality scores, so filtering could not match that applied to full-length reads. To assign V/J genes and CDR3, sequences were annotated using PyIR, a Python wrapper for IgBLAST v1.9, with IMGT germline references. Reads were removed for weak V/J assignments (E-value above 1e-6), missing CDR3, stop codons, out-of-frame junctions, or ambiguous translated residues. A V3J clonotype was defined by an identical inferred V gene, J gene, and CDR3 amino acid sequence. To compute the percentage overlap between repertoires, the number of shared unique clonotypes was divided by the size of the smaller repertoire. Repertoire richness was assessed with RTK rarefaction, the Chao1 estimator, and Recon v2.1 estimates of unobserved clonotypes. Generation probabilities were computed with OLGA for all TCRbeta clonotypes obtained by the gDNA method from several donors. Drawn from immuneACCESS, this table holds only the in-frame rearrangements with V and J called that TCRdb kept. Clones are partly lost; checked studies trace under half to an unresolved V gene and leave the rest unexplained. V, J and clone size are those of that table, while D and trimming were read from the DNA. The sample yields approximately 2.5 million clones; approximately 90% were counted once. Roughly 0.13% of the sample is taken by the ten largest.

The V end gives up 5 bases and the J end 1 base, leaving 7 bases in the junction not matched to a gene. The CDR3 runs 15 amino acids, cysteine and phenylalanine included. Only the CDR3 part of the read is kept: 45 bases, read in frame from the first base. The CDR1 and CDR2 encoded by the germline V gene are SGHTS and YDEGEE. Donors were healthy HIV-negative adults with no recently reported acute infections or vaccinations. Only Caucasian adults living in Nashville, Tennessee, USA were represented among the donors. CD4+ T cells were enriched by magnetic negative selection; naive cells were then positively selected on CD45RA, and the negative fraction formed the memory subset. Blood was collected by leukapheresis, and PBMCs were isolated by Ficoll-Histopaque density gradient centrifugation and then cryopreserved in liquid nitrogen vapor phase. Analytical flow cytometry was used to check the purity and quantity of each magnetically sorted T cell population. Genomic DNA was isolated from every sorted fraction and measured by UV absorbance on a Nanodrop 2000c.

The sample taken for sequencing was naive CD4+ T cells sorted from blood. In the paper's terms, the cell subset or site label means: CD45RA+ positively selected. This clonotype was obtained from a man younger than 30 in good health. Recombination joined TRBV5-8 with TRBJ1-1, and 8 junction bases match TRBD1. CDR3 sequence: CASSPTGTGNTEAFF. DNA sequence: TGTGCCAGCAGTCCCACCGGGACAGGGAACACTGAAGCTTTCTTT.